The rows below give T cell receptor beta chains drawn from one sample of a study of PD-L1 blockade in urothelial cancer. Using immunoSEQ multiplex PCR, the repertoire was profiled, and TCRdb retains in-frame clones only, with some absent. The table has just under 45,000 clones, around 82% seen once. The sequences come from PBMCs, collected around atezolizumab (anti-PD-L1) treatment. The receptors derive from a man in his 60s with urothelial cancer. Each CDR3 is given with its conserved first and last residue. A D gene is named only where the DNA matches it firmly. Clone size, where shown, is once, few, many, or a class for clones that have expanded.

TRBV28,.,TRBJ1-1,.,TGTGCCAGCGGTTCAGGGTGGGGAGGCACTGAAGCTTTCTTT,CASGSGWGGTEAFF
TRBV19,.,TRBJ2-6,.,TGTGCCAGTAGTACCACAGGGCCTGGGGCCAACGTCCTGACTTTC,CASSTTGPGANVLTF
TRBV5-6,.,TRBJ2-7,.,TGTGCCAGCAGCTTGGGTTTTGGTTCGGCCTACGAGCAGTACTTC,CASSLGFGSAYEQYF
TRBV28,.,TRBJ2-4,.,TGTGCCAGCACCTCTCTCCGCAGGGCTCTAGCCAAAAACATTCAGTACTTC,CASTSLRRALAKNIQYF
TRBV19,.,TRBJ1-2,.,TGTGCCAGTATGGAGGGCTCGGTCTATGGCTACACCTTC,CASMEGSVYGYTF
TRBV28,once,TRBJ2-4,.,TGTGCCAGCAGTTTACGGGGGGCAGTCCTAGCCAAAAACATTCAGTACTTC,CASSLRGAVLAKNIQYF
TRBV28,.,TRBJ2-3,TRBD2,TGTGCCAGCAGTTTAGCCGCGCGGGGGGGAGATACGCAGTATTTT,CASSLAARGGDTQYF
TRBV28,.,TRBJ2-7,.,TGTGCCAGCAGTACAGGGTTGGGCGAGCAGTACTTC,CASSTGLGEQYF
TRBV5-4,few,TRBJ2-2,TRBD1,TGTGCCAGCAGCTTCGGACAGGCTAGCACCGGGGAGCTGTTTTTT,CASSFGQASTGELFF
TRBV19,.,TRBJ2-5,.,TGTGCCAGTAGTATAACAGGGTGGGAGACCCAGTACTTC,CASSITGWETQYF
TRBV4-2,once,TRBJ2-1,TRBD2,TGTGCCAGCAGCCAAGCCGGGACTAGCGGGGGGGTAACCTACAATGAGCAGTTCTTC,CASSQAGTSGGVTYNEQFF
TRBV2,few,TRBJ1-5,.,TGTGCCAGCAGGTTTGGAGGGAGCAATCAGCCCCAGCATTTT,CASRFGGSNQPQHF
TRBV27,.,TRBJ2-6,.,TGTGCCAGCAGTTTCAGCTCTGGGGCCAACGTCCTGACTTTC,CASSFSSGANVLTF
TRBV6-1,.,TRBJ2-7,.,TGTGCCAGCAGTGAAATTCTCGAGCAGTACTTC,CASSEILEQYF
TRBV15,.,TRBJ1-3,.,TGTGCCACCAGCAGAGATTTCACAGTGGGAAACACCATATATTTT,CATSRDFTVGNTIYF
TRBV19,.,TRBJ2-3,TRBD2,TGTGCCAGTAGTATAGATCTAGCGGACACAGATACGCAGTATTTT,CASSIDLADTDTQYF
TRBV27,.,TRBJ1-6,.,TGTGCCAGCAGTTTTGCTCCCTCGGGGGGCGGGGGATGGTCACCCCTCCACTTT,CASSFAPSGGGGWSPLHF
TRBV2,few,TRBJ2-5,TRBD1,TGTGCCAGCAGGGTGGTGGGACAGGGAAAAGAGACCCAGTACTTC,CASRVVGQGKETQYF
TRBV6-1,.,TRBJ2-7,.,TGTGCCAGCAGTGAAGTTGTATGGGCCCATTACGAGCAGTACTTC,CASSEVVWAHYEQYF
TRBV28,.,TRBJ1-1,.,TGTGCCAGCAGTTACAGGTTCGGGAACACTGAAGCTTTCTTT,CASSYRFGNTEAFF
TRBV6-1,once,TRBJ2-1,TRBD1,TGTGCCAGCAGCTTCGTTACAGGGGGCGGTGAGCAGTTCTTC,CASSFVTGGGEQFF
TRBV28,.,TRBJ2-2,TRBD2,TGTGCCAGCAGTCAGACTAGCGGGGGGAGGGGGACCGGGGAGCTGTTTTTT,CASSQTSGGRGTGELFF
TRBV28,.,TRBJ1-6,.,TGTGCCAGCAGCAGATCGGACAGTTTAAATTCACCCCTCCACTTT,CASSRSDSLNSPLHF
TRBV29-1,.,TRBJ2-3,.,TGCAGCGTGGCAGAGACTCAAGAGGATACGCAGTATTTT,CSVAETQEDTQYF
TRBV30,.,TRBJ1-2,TRBD1,TGTGCCTGGAGTGTAAAGGGGGCCGGAGGCTACACCTTC,CAWSVKGAGGYTF
TRBV2,.,TRBJ1-3,.,TGTGCCAGCAGTGACAGCAGGGGCTCTGGAAACACCATATATTTT,CASSDSRGSGNTIYF
TRBV15,.,TRBJ2-1,TRBD1,TGTGCCACCAGCAGTCTTAAGGGACAGGGCTCCTACAATGAGCAGTTCTTC,CATSSLKGQGSYNEQFF
TRBV4-1,.,TRBJ2-7,.,TGCGCCAGCAGCCAAGATAGTAACGCAGGGTCCTACGAGCAGTACTTC,CASSQDSNAGSYEQYF
TRBV2,.,TRBJ1-6,TRBD1,TGTGCCAGCAGTTTAAGGGGACAGGGTCCGAGCTCCTATAATTCACCCCTCCACTTT,CASSLRGQGPSSYNSPLHF
TRBV28,.,TRBJ1-1,TRBD1,TGTGCCAGCAGTCCAAATGTCAGGGGGATGAACACTGAAGCTTTCTTT,CASSPNVRGMNTEAFF
TRBV6-5,.,TRBJ2-7,.,TGTGCCAGCAGTTCCCCGACAGCCTACGAGCAGTACTTC,CASSSPTAYEQYF